This paragraph reports one TCR beta chain. The antigen remains undetermined. The read terminates 3 residues before the CDR3 end, so the remaining end is supplied by the germline J gene. The junction had 3 bases not matched to a gene; V was cut back by 1 base and J by 6 bases. CDR3 length: 13 amino acids. Germline V gives CDR1 SGHRS, CDR2 YFSETQ. All participants had a single incident cervical HPV16 infection, and prevalent HPV16 infections were excluded. Cervical HPV DNA detected by MY09/MY11 PCR, typed by dot-blot. This sample was included in a study of T cells in women clearing cervical HPV infection. Broader study findings: TRBV6-7 relative abundance averaged roughly 0.1% in cases and approximately 0.15% in controls. Effector/memory and HPV-specific T cells were not isolated, and association timing is unknown.

TCRdb's table, derived via immunoSEQ multiplex PCR, lists solely in-frame clones and lacks some. The listing contains 35,000 to 45,000 clones. The rearrangement uses TRBV5-1 and TRBJ1-1, with TRBD1 matching over 7 bases. This receptor was taken from a woman between 18 and 69 years old with a cervical HPV16 infection that either progressed to CIN3+ or cleared (not recorded which). Sequencing was carried out using blood buffy coat. The covered CDR3 bases are TGCGCCAGCAGCTTGACAGGGGCCGCTGAA. Translating it yields CASSLTGAAE. The complete CDR3 protein is CASSLTGAAEAFF. Based on the CDR3 plus reference TRBV5-1 and TRBJ1-1, the full variable domain is KAGVTQTPRYLIKTRGQQVTLSCSPISGHRSVSWYQQTPGQGLQFLFEYFSETQRNKGNFPGRFSGRQFSNSRSEMNVSTLELGDSALYLCASSLTGAAEAFFGQGTRLTVV.